Each of the 31 T cell receptor beta chains below was sequenced from the same sample in a study of somatic mutations in cytotoxic T cells in rheumatoid arthritis. Only in-frame clones appear in the TCRdb table, and some are missing; sequencing was by immunoSEQ multiplex PCR. The sample shows some 18,000 clones, 70% to 80% of them seen only once. The specimen sequenced was CD8+ T cells sorted from blood. These receptor sequences come from a man aged 60 to 75 in good health.

V is TRBV5-1 and J is TRBJ1-1; 8 nucleotides line up with TRBD1. The germline CDR1 and CDR2 sequences are SGHRS and YFSETQ. The CDR3 runs 15 residues. With 5 bases clipped from V and 1 base from J, the junction kept 7 bases outside the gene matches. As DNA, the CDR3 is TGCGCCAGCAGTCCCGGGGGGACAGGGAACACTGAAGCTTTCTTT. Translating it yields CASSPGGTGNTEAFF. The variable domain in full, with the rest retrieved from reference TRBV5-1 and TRBJ1-1, is KAGVTQTPRYLIKTRGQQVTLSCSPISGHRSVSWYQQTPGQGLQFLFEYFSETQRNKGNFPGRFSGRQFSNSRSEMNVSTLELGDSALYLCASSPGGTGNTEAFFGQGTRLTVV.

This rearrangement joins TRBV27 to TRBJ1-3; unclear D gene. Germline values: CDR1 MNHEY, CDR2 SMNVEV (reference sequence). Trimming took off 8 bases at V and 4 bases at J, with 6 bases between the two ends. This CDR3 is built from 11 residues. The CDR3 region is CASGQGNTIYF. The CDR3 DNA reads TGTGCCAGCGGCCAGGGAAACACCATATATTTT.

This sequence joins TRBV12-2 and TRBJ2-3; the table calls TRBD2, which could not be checked here. TRBV12-2 is a recognized pseudogene. The CDR3 length is 14 residues. The CDR3 is CASRLAGGPDTQYF. As DNA, the CDR3 is TGTGCAAGTCGCTTAGCGGGAGGGCCAGATACGCAGTATTTT.

This clone was detected a few times. This chain joins TRBV27 and TRBJ2-5; 8 bases fit TRBD2. J lost 5 bases, V lost 7 bases, and 12 bases had no gene match. The germline CDR1 and CDR2 sequences are MNHEY and SMNVEV (reference sequence). This CDR3 is built from 15 residues. CDR3 bases: TGTGCCAGCAATGTCCTCCGGGGGGGCCGGGAGACCCAGTACTTC. Residues: CASNVLRGGRETQYF.

The rearrangement joins TRBV4-1 to TRBJ2-2; no reliable D call. V was shortened by 0 bases and J by 4 bases, with 9 bases between the two germline ends. The CDR3 contains 15 residues. Germline V CDR1 and CDR2: MGHRA, YSYEKL. The CDR3 protein is CASSQDPAATGELFF. The CDR3 nucleotides are TGCGCCAGCAGCCAAGATCCGGCGGCCACCGGGGAGCTGTTTTTT.

This clone was counted between two and nine times. This sequence joins TRBV5-1 and TRBJ2-7, with D possibly TRBD1 on 6 matching bases. The germline V and J ends were trimmed by 2 bases and 2 bases, with 8 bases remaining between them. Per germline, CDR1 SGHRS and CDR2 YFSETQ. The CDR3 runs 13 residues. In nucleotides, the CDR3 is TGCGCCAGCAGCTTTGGACAGCCCTACGAGCAGTACTTC. It specifies CASSFGQPYEQYF. Complete variable domain (other parts from reference TRBV5-1 and TRBJ2-7): KAGVTQTPRYLIKTRGQQVTLSCSPISGHRSVSWYQQTPGQGLQFLFEYFSETQRNKGNFPGRFSGRQFSNSRSEMNVSTLELGDSALYLCASSFGQPYEQYFGPGTRLTVT.

V gene TRBV21-1 combines with J gene TRBJ1-1; the table names TRBD1, a call not compared with the DNA. TRBV21-1 is shown as a pseudogene. The CDR3 consists of 13 residues. The CDR3: CASSPLRGTEAFF. CDR3 DNA: TGTGCCAGCAGCCCCCTCAGGGGTACTGAAGCTTTCTTT.

This clone was seen a few times. The rearrangement links TRBV6-5 to TRBJ2-2; TRBD2 aligns across 7 bases. Unmatched junction bases numbered 5, after V lost 1 base and J lost 6 bases. CDR1 is MNHEY and CDR2 is SVGAGI in the germline V gene. This CDR3 contains 15 residues. The CDR3 region has the DNA TGTGCCAGCAGTTACTACGCGGGAGCGGCCGGGGAGCTGTTTTTT. Its protein product is CASSYYAGAAGELFF.

Comments on this clone: A read error may produce the germline difference seen at one junction end. The chain employs TRBV20-1 and TRBJ1-2; D ambiguous. The V gene's germline CDR1 is DFQATT and CDR2 SNEGSKA (reference sequence). The CDR3 has 9 amino acids. The CDR3 DNA reads as TGCAGTGCGAGTGCAACTAGAAACTTC. Translation: CSASATRNF.

The chain is built from TRBV4-3 and TRBJ2-5; D gene unclear. The tail of the sequence fits TRBJ2-7 better, so the J call may be wrong. The CDR3 has 16 amino acids. Germline CDR1 and CDR2: LGHNA and YSLEER. CDR3 region: CASSSEVIRSSYEQYF. In DNA, the CDR3 is TGCGCCAGCAGCTCAGAGGTCATCCGAAGCTCCTACGAGCAGTACTTC.

The rearrangement links TRBV7-2 to TRBJ2-3; 14 nucleotides align to TRBD2. V lost 3 bases to trimming and J lost 8 bases; unmatched junction nucleotides: 4. There are 15 residues in the CDR3. Looked up from germline, CDR1 is SGHTA and CDR2 is FQGNSA. The CDR3 here is CASSFGTSGRGTQYF. The CDR3 DNA reads as TGTGCCAGCAGCTTTGGGACTAGCGGGAGAGGTACGCAGTATTTT.

The rearrangement links TRBV2 to TRBJ2-7, with 9 bases lining up with TRBD1. Germline V lookup: CDR1 SNHLY, CDR2 FYNNEI. The CDR3 loop spans 15 amino acids. Germline trimming cut 5 bases from V and 2 bases from J; bases unmatched to any gene: 7. The CDR3 DNA follows: TGTGCCAGCAGTCCCCGGACAGGGGAAACCTACGAGCAGTACTTC. Amino acid sequence: CASSPRTGETYEQYF.

V usage is TRBV4-1 and J usage is TRBJ2-7, with D perhaps matching TRBD2 (5 bases). The CDR3 has 16 amino acids. CDR1 and CDR2 (germline): MGHRA, YSYEKL. V lost 1 base and J 0 bases, leaving 13 bases between the germline ends. The CDR3 sequence is CASSQVEGVVSYEQYF. In nucleotides, the CDR3 is TGCGCCAGCAGCCAAGTCGAGGGAGTGGTCTCCTACGAGCAGTACTTC.

The table lists this clone with a few counts. This chain uses TRBV29-1 with TRBJ1-3, with D possibly TRBD1 on 6 matching bases. V lost 4 bases and J lost 2, with 18 bases in between. Looked up from germline, CDR1 is SQVTM and CDR2 is ANQGSEA. The CDR3 covers 16 residues. In DNA, the CDR3 is TGCAGCGTTGGTGGGGCCGGACAGTCCCCTGGAAACACCATATATTTT. It encodes CSVGGAGQSPGNTIYF.

The gene calls are TRBV29-1 and TRBJ2-5, with TRBD2 matching over 10 bases. The trim removed 1 base at V and 4 bases at J, leaving 6 bases unmatched. The CDR3 is made up of 15 amino acids. CDR1 is SQVTM and CDR2 is ANQGSEA in the germline V gene. The CDR3 DNA is TGCAGCGTTGAAGGTAGCGGGAGGCCTTTAGAGACCCAGTACTTC. This codes for CSVEGSGRPLETQYF.

The chain combines TRBV5-1 with TRBJ2-7, with 8 positions matching TRBD1. The length of the CDR3 is 12 residues. V was clipped by 4 bases and J by 6 bases; unmatched bases: 3. Germline V gene data show CDR1 as SGHRS and CDR2 as YFSETQ. In DNA, the CDR3 is TGCGCCAGCAGCCAAACAGGGGGCGAGCAGTACTTC. Its translation: CASSQTGGEQYF.

Only a few counts were recorded for this clone. J is TRBJ2-7 and V is TRBV9; 10 bases agree with TRBD2. CDR3 length: 16 residues. The V segment lost 3 bases and the J segment 0 bases; nucleotides outside the gene matches: 6. Germline V gene lookup returns CDR1 SGDLS and CDR2 YYNGEE. DNA of the CDR3: TGTGCCAGCAGCGGCGGTAGCGGGGGGAGCTCCTACGAGCAGTACTTC. The encoded protein is CASSGGSGGSSYEQYF.

The rearrangement links TRBV19 to TRBJ1-1; D uncertain. CDR1 and CDR2 from the germline V gene are LNHDA and SQIVND (reference sequence). Trimming removed 1 base at V and 0 bases at J, with 9 bases between. The CDR3 contains 15 residues. The DNA of the CDR3 is TGTGCCAGTAGTATAGTGGAGACCGTGAACACTGAAGCTTTCTTT. Amino acids: CASSIVETVNTEAFF.

The rearrangement joins TRBV4-1 to TRBJ2-3; 10 bases are a match to TRBD1. Germline-derived CDR1 and CDR2 are MGHRA and YSYEKL. The CDR3 covers 16 residues. After removal of 5 bases from V and 4 bases from J, the junction contained 9 bases not matched to a gene. CDR3 nucleotides: TGCGCCAGCAGCGAAGTCGGGACAGGGGAAGCAGATACGCAGTATTTT. It codes for CASSEVGTGEADTQYF.

V usage is TRBV27 and J usage is TRBJ2-2, with 7 bases fitting TRBD2. V gave up 5 bases and J gave up 0 bases; unmatched junction bases: 9. This CDR3 has 17 residues. Germline CDR1 MNHEY, CDR2 SMNVEV (reference sequence). The CDR3 coding sequence is TGTGCCAGCAGTCTCCTGACCGGGGGGACGAACACCGGGGAGCTGTTTTTT. It specifies CASSLLTGGTNTGELFF.

The chain combines TRBV18 with TRBJ2-5; 8 nucleotides align to TRBD1. The V gene end was trimmed by 0 bases and the J gene end by 11 bases; junction bases not matched to a gene: 8. Looked up from germline, CDR1 is KGHSH and CDR2 is LQKENI. This CDR3 has 14 residues. The CDR3 region is CASSPPLQGGEQYF. CDR3 coding DNA: TGTGCCAGCTCACCACCCCTACAGGGGGGAGAGCAGTACTTC.

This sequence joins TRBV4-2 and TRBJ2-7; unclear D gene. CDR3 length equals 11 residues. V lost 0 bases and J 5 bases, leaving 2 bases between the germline ends. Germline V gene lookup returns CDR1 LGHNA and CDR2 YNFKEQ. CDR3 DNA: TGTGCCAGCAGCCAAGATAACGAGCAGTACTTC. Translating gives CASSQDNEQYF.

This clone occurred a few times. This chain's CDR3 is CASSQGPGQGLYTDTQYF. CDR3 nucleotides: TGCGCCAGCAGCCAGGGCCCGGGACAGGGGCTATACACAGATACGCAGTATTTT. This chain joins TRBV4-1 and TRBJ2-3, with 10 bases matching TRBD1. Unmatched junction bases numbered 11, after V lost 3 bases and J lost 2 bases. CDR1 and CDR2 (germline): MGHRA, YSYEKL. The CDR3 length is 18 residues.

The genes are TRBV27 and TRBJ2-7; 9 nucleotides agree with TRBD2. The CDR3 spans 15 residues. Unmatched junction bases numbered 13, after V lost 8 bases and J lost 5 bases. Germline V gene lookup returns CDR1 MNHEY and CDR2 SMNVEV (reference sequence). DNA of the CDR3: TGTGCCAGCGGAGAGGGGGGTAGCGGGAGAGACGAGCAGTACTTC. It specifies CASGEGGSGRDEQYF.

This clone has a handful of counts. The V call is TRBV7-9, the J call TRBJ2-7; 8 bases agree with TRBD2. With V trimmed by 5 bases and J by 0 bases, 9 bases remained unmatched. Germline V gene data show CDR1 as SEHNR and CDR2 as FQNEAQ (reference sequence). The CDR3 runs to 16 residues. The CDR3 here is CASSPDSGTASYEQYF. The CDR3 DNA reads as TGTGCCAGCAGCCCCGATAGCGGGACGGCCTCCTACGAGCAGTACTTC.

The chain has TRBV29-1 and TRBJ2-1; 8 bases agree with TRBD2. With 3 bases clipped from V and 5 bases from J, the junction kept 6 bases outside the gene matches. Germline V gene lookup returns CDR1 SQVTM and CDR2 ANQGSEA. The CDR3 contains 14 residues. In nucleotides, the CDR3 is TGCAGCGTTGACCCTAGCGGGTACCACAATGAGCAGTTCTTC. Translating gives CSVDPSGYHNEQFF.

The chain's CDR3 is CASSPTGIFEPQHF. The CDR3 region has the DNA TGTGCCAGCAGCCCGACAGGGATATTTGAGCCCCAGCATTTT. The chain employs TRBV14 and TRBJ1-5; 7 bases are shared with TRBD1. CDR1 and CDR2 from the germline V gene are SGHDN and FVKESK. J gave up 8 bases and V 4 bases, and 8 bases lay outside the gene matches. This CDR3 has 14 amino acids.

The chain couples TRBV13 to TRBJ2-1, with 11 bases fitting TRBD1. The CDR3 contains 20 residues. Per the germline V gene, CDR1 is PRHDT and CDR2 is FYEKMQ (reference sequence). The ends lost 0 bases at V and 0 bases at J; junction bases unmatched: 10. CDR3 sequence reads: CASSLGGAGDRGSSYNEQFF. CDR3 sequence (DNA): TGTGCCAGCAGCTTAGGGGGAGCGGGGGACAGGGGGAGCTCCTACAATGAGCAGTTCTTC.

The chain couples TRBV27 to TRBJ2-7; D gene unclear. Germline assignment: CDR1 MNHEY and CDR2 SMNVEV (reference sequence). Trimming left V 4 bases short and J 0 bases short, with 10 bases between. The length of the CDR3 is 14 residues. CDR3 nucleotide sequence: TGTGCCAGCAGTTCCCACCCTAGCTCCTACGAGCAGTACTTC. It yields the protein CASSSHPSSYEQYF.

This sequence joins TRBV9 and TRBJ2-5; 11 bases match TRBD2. Losses at the gene ends were 3 bases for V and 3 bases for J; bases not matched to a gene: 1. CDR1 is SGDLS, CDR2 YYNGEE, per germline. The CDR3 runs 14 residues. The CDR3 region has the DNA TGTGCCAGCAGCGCGACTAGCGGGGAAGAGACCCAGTACTTC. Translated, it gives CASSATSGEETQYF.

The rearrangement links TRBV6-1 to TRBJ2-7, with D possibly matching TRBD2 (7 bases). The CDR3 length is 14 residues. Germline lookup yields CDR1 MNHNS and CDR2 SASEGT. With 5 bases removed from V and 3 bases from J, the gap between germline ends came to 14 bases. For the CDR3, the DNA is TGTGCCAGCAGTATTCTAGGGGGGGGCTACGAGCAGTACTTC. It yields the protein CASSILGGGYEQYF.